This TCR beta chain stems from a study of blood T cell repertoires in COVID-19. Study summary: The study drew acute and convalescent COVID-19 samples from the United States, Italy and Spain. Sources were T cells, B-cell-depleted T cells, or PBMCs; the material itself was cDNA or gDNA.

This clone has a handful of counts. Seattle cases were enrolled at active infection and followed longitudinally. Original processing methods: Estimates of nucleated cell counts were drawn from the amplification of reference gene primers. TCRdb's table, derived via immunoSEQ multiplex PCR, lists solely in-frame clones and lacks some. The V and J calls and the clone size are those of that table, but D and trimming were determined from the DNA. The table lists tens of thousands of clones, approximately 83% of them singletons, with roughly 10% in the top ten. Sequenced sample: peripheral blood. This receptor was obtained from a man aged 50 to 60 with COVID-19, enrolled during active disease.

Here the CDR3 DNA reads TGTGCCAGCAGCACCCTGAGGGGGCGGAATTCACCCCTCCACTTT. Encoded protein: CASSTLRGRNSPLHF. The J gene is TRBJ1-6, the V gene TRBV3-1 (or the pseudogene TRBV3-2); the match to TRBD1 covers 7 bases. The CDR3 sequence is 15 residues long. CDR1 is LGHDT and CDR2 is YNNKEL in the germline V gene (reference sequence). Trimming took 5 bases from V and 7 from J; bases not matched to a gene: 8.